What follows describes a single TCR beta chain. Deletions cut 5 bases from V and 7 bases from J, with 8 bases between. This CDR3 contains 12 residues. The source of the sample is a study of blood T cell repertoires in COVID-19. About the study: Samples of COVID-19 (acute and convalescent) were obtained from the United States, Italy and Spain. Sample material is recorded as cDNA or gDNA derived from T cells, B-cell-depleted T cells, or PBMCs.

Per the study methods: Using reference gene primer amplification, nucleated cell counts were estimated. This table comes from immunoSEQ multiplex PCR, and its TCRdb copy is limited to in-frame clones, with some not included. That table is the source of V, J and clone size, and D and trimming were worked out from the DNA. The profile shows roughly 100,000 clones, almost 80% of them singletons. The rearrangement uses TRBV12-3 or TRBV12-4 and TRBJ2-2; no reliable D call. Sequenced input: peripheral blood. This sequence originates from a man in his sixties with active or convalescent COVID-19. CDR3 sequence: CASSPLDGELFF. CDR3 DNA: TGTGCCAGCAGTCCTTTAGACGGGGAGCTGTTTTTT.